In its sample, the clone carrying this TCR beta chain was seen a few times. Its antigen remains unidentified. The sample originates from a study of naive and memory T cell subsets. Findings and limits, study-wide: Potentially, T cell activation and differentiation skew this RNA-based measurement.

The length of the CDR3 is 14 residues. V lost 7 bases and J lost 4, with 14 bases in between. The library had UMIs added by 3' ligation of an oligonucleotide to TCR cDNA. The SP2 primer and nested alpha and beta constant region primers amplified ligated cDNA in four rounds. MiXCR was run by TCRdb on the 5' RACE reads, yielding one entry per CDR3 protein. The data contain 50,000 to 65,000 distinct CDR3 sequences, more than 7.5% of them singletons. This sequence joins TRBV12-3 or TRBV12-4 and TRBJ1-5, with a tentative D call TRBD1 (5 bases). The clonotype comes from a female donor in good health. CDR3 DNA: TGTGCCAGCAAATACTCGGGGGATAATCAGCCCCAGCATTTT. It specifies CASKYSGDNQPQHF.